This T cell receptor beta chain was documented in a study of cytomegalovirus exposure and HLA in healthy donors (dated by TCRdb to about 2017). Concerning the study at large: In an earlier analysis of fewer than 750 of the donors, 250 to 300 Gb of sequence data and 90 million to 120 million unique TCR beta sequences from about 179 million T cells were reported. Among about 370 genotyped donors of the cohort, an average of roughly 230,000 unique TCR beta nucleotide sequences was sequenced per donor, of which 15% to 20% were non-productive. An early release that covered 640 HLA-typed donors contained approximately 300 gigabases of sequencing data and tens of millions of unique TCR sequences. To predict cytomegalovirus infection status, the study brought together high-throughput TCR immunosequencing, statistical association of individual TCRs with disease status, and machine learning. Of the approximately 400 genotyped donors, 65% to 90% fell in the genetic ancestry cluster associated with self-reported Caucasian donors. In addition to the first cohort of 500 to 850 subjects, a separate validation cohort of approximately 110 different subjects was used. An earlier analysis of some 500 of the donors used high-throughput TCR beta sequencing to judge whether each TCR beta V gene segment behaved as functional or pseudogenic. All discovery cohort repertoires had been generated on a single sequencing platform. Typing coverage varied by locus: 629-630 donors for A, B, C, DRB1 and DQB1; 522 for DQA1; over 600 for DPA1; 400 to 480 for DPB1. The study aimed to test whether signatures of past pathogen exposure could be identified by cataloging public T cell receptors. Class I and class II HLA loci were covered by the typing at four-digit resolution. To study patterns of TCR occurrence, a later analysis re-analyzed previously published TCR beta repertoires from 700 or so donors and added high-resolution HLA genotyping. Using immunosequencing, the study profiled T cell repertoires from about 610 subjects and related those repertoires to cytomegalovirus serostatus. Donor age, sex, ethnicity and CMV serostatus were collected together with the repertoire data. A later genetic analysis used genome-wide SNP genotypes for about three fifths of the roughly 700 donors, treating that subset as a discovery cohort. Because of strong linkage in the cohort, a few DR-DQ haplotypes were treated as single units for association and clustering. The later analysis used no new phenotypic data to find candidate immune exposures, relying instead on TCR beta sequences and their occurrence across donors.

To prepare the library, the immunoSEQ multiplex PCR assay was applied. The multiplex PCR relied on a mix of 60 forward primers for TCR Vbeta segments and 13 reverse primers for TCR Jbeta segments. A multiplex PCR assay on genomic DNA amplified the CDR3 region of rearranged TCR beta genes. The amplified TCR beta libraries were sequenced on the Illumina HiSeq System as 87-base-pair reads. The original methods were these. Across the roughly 670 repertoires, a later analysis counted some 80 million unique TCR beta chains, 8.5 million to 12 million of which were shared by at least two donors. Raw reads were error-corrected and collapsed into unique sequences by a nearest-neighbor algorithm in which closely related sequences were merged to remove PCR and sequencing errors. To assign V, D and J gene segments, CDR3 sequences were aligned to IMGT reference sequences. For a sequence to be retained, a match of at least six nucleotides was required to both a V gene segment and a J gene segment. Rearrangements were classified as productive when the CDR3 lacked stop codons and remained in frame with V and J, and all other rearrangements were classified as non-productive. Following IMGT convention, CDR3 was defined as the stretch from the second conserved V-encoded cysteine to the conserved J-encoded phenylalanine. The earlier analysis of about 610 of the donors excluded any sequence lacking an unambiguous match to a single V gene segment. In an earlier analysis of several hundred of the donors, V segments were called functional above 56.7% productive rearrangements and were called segregating when the between-donor standard deviation exceeded 5%. A statistical classification framework was built for diagnosing cytomegalovirus status from the catalog of TCR beta chain sequences. V and J gene assignment, in a later analysis, came from comparing TCR nucleotide sequences with IMGT/GENE-DB human TR gene sequences. Using the TCRdist pipeline, a later analysis assigned CDR3 sequences along with most-parsimonious VDJ recombination scenarios. In a later analysis, each TCR beta chain was defined by its CDR3 amino acid sequence together with its V-gene family, and reads lacking a unique V-gene family were excluded. As a way to deal with suspected cross-contamination and a sequencing artifact, a later analysis dropped approximately 570 nucleotide sequences that were highly shared and had low generation probability. In a later analysis, a clonal expansion index for each public chain was calculated from normalized within-repertoire ranks of inferred template counts. In a later analysis, generation probabilities were computed using a VDJ recombination model fitted to out-of-frame rearrangements, and the results were checked against IGoR. A later analysis scored TCR-TCR, TCR-HLA and TCR-CMV co-occurrence with hypergeometric tests, applying a repertoire-size bias correction to TCR pairs. In a later analysis, false discovery rates were estimated by permuting HLA or CMV assignments 20 times. A later analysis grouped co-occurring TCRs with DBSCAN, adding TCRdist sequence similarity when clustering within HLA-allele-positive subsets. Repertoires with fewer than 30,000 or more than 120,000 public chains were left out of co-occurrence clustering, as were about 5 repertoires with anomalous nucleotide sharing. This immuneACCESS table, as held by TCRdb, lists in-frame sequences with V and J called but not all clones. Of the missing ones, under half trace to an unresolved V gene in checked studies; the others have no known cause. The DNA gave D and trimming, while V, J and clone size come from that table. This sample comprises 200,000 to 250,000 clones, over 65% of them detected only once. Clones ranked in the top ten supply 0.55% to 0.75% of the sample.

The germline V gene encodes CDR1 SEHNR and CDR2 FQNEAQ (reference sequence). V is pruned by 5 bases and J by 0 bases, leaving 5 bases of the junction without a gene match. The CDR3 runs 15 amino acids, cysteine and phenylalanine included. Here the CDR3 DNA is all that survives: 45 bases in frame from base 1. The cohort was made up of around 720 healthy bone marrow donors. At the time of sampling, every cohort member was nominally healthy, though immune exposures that went unrecorded were likely present. The donor tested CMV seronegative, placing the donor among the 350 to 400 seronegative members of the cohort. A peripheral blood sample was provided by each donor, and peripheral blood mononuclear cells were used for TCR beta sequencing. The Qiagen DNeasy Blood Extraction Kit was used to extract genomic DNA from the blood cell samples. On this clone: The antigen it binds to is not known. No per-base quality is available; no much larger clone lies one base away.

The investigation overall reported the following: In vitro tests confirmed that a few of the cytomegalovirus-associated TCR beta chains recognize cytomegalovirus antigens. When HLA alleles, especially DR and DQ, strongly co-occurred, attributing TCR associations to individual alleles was difficult. Compared with the roughly 720-donor mean, donors in an Asian-associated ancestry cluster had fewer N-insertions in productive TCRs, according to a later genetic analysis. In an earlier analysis of 587 of the donors, most TCR beta V segments appeared in productive rearrangements about 87% or about 30% of the time, broadly matching IMGT annotations. A later analysis found that HLA-associated TCR beta chains were more clonally expanded and had lower generation probabilities than equally common non-associated chains. In a later analysis, 15,000 to 20,000 TCR beta sequences were associated with specific HLA alleles at a false discovery rate of 0.05. In both the original and validation cohorts, the classifier was reported to diagnose cytomegalovirus status with high specificity and sensitivity. A later genetic analysis associated a missense DCLRE1C variant with V-gene and J-gene trimming of TCR beta chains, and an independent cohort replicated the association. The study listed approximately 150 TCR beta chains as associated with cytomegalovirus. Some IMGT-functional V segments, including TRBV6-2 and TRBV6-3, could not be distinguished by the 87-base-pair reads and were therefore excluded. According to a later analysis, parvovirus B19, influenza, CMV and Epstein-Barr virus appeared linked to several top co-occurrence clusters. Roughly uniform sequencing depth across donors was assumed in presence/absence analyses, although this assumption may not hold. Linkage disequilibrium might explain the correlated functional status among segregating V segments, but an unknown experimental factor could not be ruled out. A cluster of highly shared sequence variants was judged likely to represent a technical artifact of the sequencing pipeline. In a later analysis, the rate of TCR association differed among HLA loci, with DRB1 alleles having the most associated TCRs and HLA-C alleles having the fewest. CMV serostatus was the only immune exposure information available for the cohort. Across donors, most TCR sequences were observed very rarely, whereas some public TCRs were present in many individuals. The earlier analysis of 587 of the donors excluded roughly 17 rarely observed V segments, including chromosome 9 orphons, because counts were too low. In this cohort, only TCR beta chains were sequenced, and detectable features were limited by the absence of alpha or paired-chain data. A further reported finding was that TCR beta sequences accurately predicted the HLA-A and HLA-B alleles for most subjects in the first cohort. Because HLA typing was missing for some donors at each locus, association tests included only the typed subset. According to a later analysis, most CMV-associated TCR beta chains appeared to be HLA-restricted, and the HLA associations seemed to be driven largely by CMV exposure. The authors suggested that the approach could potentially be extended to other disease states and immunological phenotypes.

Material for sequencing was PBMCs. This clonotype was obtained from a man aged 18 to 29 in good health and CMV-seronegative. The sequence joins TRBV7-9 to TRBJ2-7, and TRBD1 aligns with 9 junction nucleotides. The CDR3 amino acid sequence is: CASSPWTGASYEQYF. The sequenced DNA is TGTGCCAGCAGCCCGTGGACAGGGGCCTCCTACGAGCAGTACTTC.